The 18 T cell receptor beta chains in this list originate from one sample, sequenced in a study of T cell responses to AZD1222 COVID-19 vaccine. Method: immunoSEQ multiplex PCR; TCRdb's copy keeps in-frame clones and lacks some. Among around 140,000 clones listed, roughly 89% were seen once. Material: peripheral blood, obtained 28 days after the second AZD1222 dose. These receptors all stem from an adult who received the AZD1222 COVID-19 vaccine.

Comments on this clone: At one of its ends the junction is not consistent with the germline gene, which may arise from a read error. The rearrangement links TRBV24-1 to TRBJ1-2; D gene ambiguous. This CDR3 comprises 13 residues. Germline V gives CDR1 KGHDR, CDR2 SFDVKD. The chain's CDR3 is CAISPSDDYGYTF. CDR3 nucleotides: TGTGCCATCAGTCCCAGTGATGACTATGGCTACACCTTC.

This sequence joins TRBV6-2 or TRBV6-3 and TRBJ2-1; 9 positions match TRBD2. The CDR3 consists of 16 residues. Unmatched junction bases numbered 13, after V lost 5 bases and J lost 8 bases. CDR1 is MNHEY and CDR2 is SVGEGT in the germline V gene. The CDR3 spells CASSRSLTLAGDEQFF. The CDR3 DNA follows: TGTGCCAGCAGTCGAAGCCTTACACTAGCGGGCGATGAGCAGTTCTTC.

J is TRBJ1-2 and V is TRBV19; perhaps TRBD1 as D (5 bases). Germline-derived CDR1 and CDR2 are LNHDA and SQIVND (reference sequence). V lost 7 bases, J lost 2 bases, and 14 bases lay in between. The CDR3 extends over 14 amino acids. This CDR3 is CASTIQAGNYGYTF. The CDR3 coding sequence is TGTGCCAGTACCATCCAGGCAGGGAACTATGGCTACACCTTC.

CDR3 protein: CASCRGWGVDTQYF. CDR3 DNA sequence: TGTGCCAGTTGCAGGGGCTGGGGCGTTGATACGCAGTATTTT. The chain carries TRBV2 and TRBJ2-3; possible D gene TRBD1, 6 bases. The length of the CDR3 is 14 residues. CDR1 is SNHLY, CDR2 FYNNEI, per germline. V was cut by 9 bases and J by 6 bases, with 19 bases left in between.

The CDR3 nucleotides read TGTGCCTGGAGTGTACTCAGGGGGCTAGGCGAGCAGTACTTC. Translating gives CAWSVLRGLGEQYF. The rearrangement uses TRBV30 and TRBJ2-7; 8 nucleotides agree with TRBD1. V dropped 0 bases and J dropped 6; count of bases not matched to a gene: 7. Per the germline V gene, CDR1 is GTSNPN and CDR2 is SVGIG (reference sequence). The CDR3 totals 14 residues.

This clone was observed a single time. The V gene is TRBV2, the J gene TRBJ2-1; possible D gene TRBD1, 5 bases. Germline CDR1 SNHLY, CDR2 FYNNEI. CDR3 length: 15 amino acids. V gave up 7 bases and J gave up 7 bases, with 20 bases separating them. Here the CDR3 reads CASTIHRSSGNEQFF. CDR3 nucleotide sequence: TGTGCCAGCACCATCCACAGGAGTTCTGGGAATGAGCAGTTCTTC.

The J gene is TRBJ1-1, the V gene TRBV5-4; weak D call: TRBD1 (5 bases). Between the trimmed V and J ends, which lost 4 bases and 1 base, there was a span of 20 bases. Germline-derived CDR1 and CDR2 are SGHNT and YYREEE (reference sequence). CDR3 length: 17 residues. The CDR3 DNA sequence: TGTGCCAGCAGCCTCCCCGGACTAACTGGACAGAACACTGAAGCTTTCTTT. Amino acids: CASSLPGLTGQNTEAFF.

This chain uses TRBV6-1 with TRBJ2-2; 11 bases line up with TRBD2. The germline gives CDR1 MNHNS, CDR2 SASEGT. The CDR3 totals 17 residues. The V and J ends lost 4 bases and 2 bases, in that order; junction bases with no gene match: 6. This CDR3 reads CASSARLAGINTGELFF. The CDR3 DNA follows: TGTGCCAGCAGTGCCCGACTAGCGGGAATCAACACCGGGGAGCTGTTTTTT.

Written as DNA, the CDR3 is TGTGCCAGCAGACTGACAGAGAACACTGAAGCTTTCTTT. Translation: CASRLTENTEAFF. V is TRBV2 and J is TRBJ1-1; D perhaps matches TRBD1 (5 bases). Germline lookup yields CDR1 SNHLY and CDR2 FYNNEI. V dropped 6 bases and J dropped 1 base, with 9 bases sitting between them. This CDR3 has 13 amino acids.

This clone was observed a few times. CDR3 sequence reads: CASSSPRGGNYGYTF. The CDR3, as DNA: TGTGCCAGCAGTTCCCCCCGGGGAGGAAACTATGGCTACACCTTC. V and J are TRBV28 and TRBJ1-2; unclear D gene. V was trimmed by 4 bases and J by 2 bases, leaving 14 bases between them. CDR3 size: 15 residues. The V gene's germline CDR1 is MDHEN and CDR2 SYDVKM.

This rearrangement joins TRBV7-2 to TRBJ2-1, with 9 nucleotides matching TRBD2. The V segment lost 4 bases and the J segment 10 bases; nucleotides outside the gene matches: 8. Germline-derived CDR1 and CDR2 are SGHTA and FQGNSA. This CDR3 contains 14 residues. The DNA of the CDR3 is TGTGCCAGCAGCTCACTAGCGGGCCACCCAGAGCAGTTCTTC. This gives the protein CASSSLAGHPEQFF. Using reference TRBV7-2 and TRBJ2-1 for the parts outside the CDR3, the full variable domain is GAGVSQSPSNKVTEKGKDVELRCDPISGHTALYWYRQSLGQGLEFLIYFQGNSAPDKSGLPSDRFSAERTGGSVSTLTIQRTQQEDSAVYLCASSSLAGHPEQFFGPGTRLTVL.

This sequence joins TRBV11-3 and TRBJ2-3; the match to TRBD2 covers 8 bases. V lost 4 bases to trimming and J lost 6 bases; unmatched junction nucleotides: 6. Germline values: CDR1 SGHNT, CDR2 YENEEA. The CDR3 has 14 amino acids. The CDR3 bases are TGTGCCAGCAGCTCCGGGACTAGGTCTGATACGCAGTATTTT. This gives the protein CASSSGTRSDTQYF. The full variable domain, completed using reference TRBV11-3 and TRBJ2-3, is EAGVVQSPRYKIIEKKQPVAFWCNPISGHNTLYWYLQNLGQGPELLIRYENEEAVDDSQLPKDRFSAERLKGVDSTLKIQPAELGDSAVYLCASSSGTRSDTQYFGPGTRLTVL.

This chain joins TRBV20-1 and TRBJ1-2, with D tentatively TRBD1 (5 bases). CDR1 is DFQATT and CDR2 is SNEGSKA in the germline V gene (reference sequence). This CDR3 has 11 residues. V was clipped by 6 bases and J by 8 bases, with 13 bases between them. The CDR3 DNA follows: TGCAGTGCCGGGACCCGTAACGGCTACACCTTC. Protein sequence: CSAGTRNGYTF.

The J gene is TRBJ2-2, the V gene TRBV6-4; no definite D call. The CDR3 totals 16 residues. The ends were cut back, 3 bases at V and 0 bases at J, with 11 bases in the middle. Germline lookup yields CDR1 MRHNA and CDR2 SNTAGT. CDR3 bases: TGTGCCAGCAGTGAACCCGACACTGCGAACACCGGGGAGCTGTTTTTT. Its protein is CASSEPDTANTGELFF.

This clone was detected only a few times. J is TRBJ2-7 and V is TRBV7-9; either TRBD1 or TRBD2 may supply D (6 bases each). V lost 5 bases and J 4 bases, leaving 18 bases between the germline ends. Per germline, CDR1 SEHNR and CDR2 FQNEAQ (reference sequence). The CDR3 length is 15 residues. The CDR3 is CASSGGAGRGYEQYF. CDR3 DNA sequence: TGTGCCAGCAGCGGAGGCGCGGGAAGGGGGTACGAGCAGTACTTC.

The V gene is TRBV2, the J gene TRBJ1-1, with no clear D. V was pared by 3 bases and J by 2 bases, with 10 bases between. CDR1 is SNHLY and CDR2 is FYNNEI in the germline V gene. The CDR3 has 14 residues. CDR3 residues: CASSDAGLNTEAFF. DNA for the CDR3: TGTGCCAGCAGTGATGCAGGTTTAAACACTGAAGCTTTCTTT.

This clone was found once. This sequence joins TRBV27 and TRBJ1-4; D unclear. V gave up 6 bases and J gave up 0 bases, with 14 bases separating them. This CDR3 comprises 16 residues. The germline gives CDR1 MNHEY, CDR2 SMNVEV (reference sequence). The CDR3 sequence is CASSPITGPTNEKLFF. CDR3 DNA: TGTGCCAGCAGCCCCATCACGGGCCCAACTAATGAAAAACTGTTTTTT.

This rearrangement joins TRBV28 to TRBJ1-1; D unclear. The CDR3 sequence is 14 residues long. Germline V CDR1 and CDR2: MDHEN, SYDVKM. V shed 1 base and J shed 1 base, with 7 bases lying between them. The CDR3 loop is CASSLSAANTEAFF. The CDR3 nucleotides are TGTGCCAGCAGTTTATCAGCTGCGAACACTGAAGCTTTCTTT.